This TCR beta chain was captured by sequencing in a study of cytomegalovirus exposure and HLA in healthy donors. Of note for this clone: Its antigen is not identified.

Every donor was a healthy person donating bone marrow. Study results and caveats: Earlier analysis yielded a pattern in which most TCR beta V segments were productive about 90% or about 30% of the time. Excluded: some indistinguishable V segments such as TRBV6-2 and TRBV6-3. An ancestry cluster, one associated with Asian ancestry, reportedly showed fewer N-insertions than the 666-donor mean in a later analysis.

The PCR made use of 60 Vbeta and 13 Jbeta primers. TCRdb's table, derived via immunoSEQ multiplex PCR, lists solely in-frame clones and lacks some. Found here are 130,000 or so clones, roughly 75% of them singletons; the top ten hold roughly 5.5%. Per germline, CDR1 SNHLY and CDR2 FYNNEI. The ends lost 6 bases at V and 1 base at J; junction bases unmatched: 7. The CDR3 covers 15 residues. The sequencing input was PBMCs. The J gene is TRBJ2-5, the V gene TRBV2, with 8 positions matching TRBD1. This sequence was found in a young man in good health and CMV-seronegative. CDR3 nucleotide sequence: TGTGCCAGCAGGATTGGGACAGGAGCCCAAGAGACCCAGTACTTC. It yields the protein CASRIGTGAQETQYF.